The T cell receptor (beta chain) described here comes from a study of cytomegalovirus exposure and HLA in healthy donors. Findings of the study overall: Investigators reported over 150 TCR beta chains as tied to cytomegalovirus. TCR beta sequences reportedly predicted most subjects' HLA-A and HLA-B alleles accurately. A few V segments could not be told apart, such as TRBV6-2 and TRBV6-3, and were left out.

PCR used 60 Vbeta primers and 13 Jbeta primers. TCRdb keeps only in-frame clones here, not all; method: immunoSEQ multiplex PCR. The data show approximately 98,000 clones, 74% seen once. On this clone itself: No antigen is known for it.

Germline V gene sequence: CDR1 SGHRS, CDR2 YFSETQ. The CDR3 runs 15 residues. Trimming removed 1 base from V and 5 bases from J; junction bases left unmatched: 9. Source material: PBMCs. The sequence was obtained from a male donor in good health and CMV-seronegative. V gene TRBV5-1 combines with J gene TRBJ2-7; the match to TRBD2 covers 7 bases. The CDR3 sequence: CASSLIGGSGNEQYF. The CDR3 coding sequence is TGCGCCAGCAGCTTGATCGGCGGGAGTGGCAACGAGCAGTACTTC.